The next 24 T cell receptor beta chains were all read from a single sample in a study of beta chain features in type 1 diabetes. Reverse transcribing all isolated RNA meant expressed TCRB transcripts were sequenced. Method: immunoSEQ multiplex PCR; TCRdb's copy keeps in-frame clones and lacks some. The table records 140,000 or so clones, under 11% of them present only once. Sequenced sample: naive CD4+ T cells from blood. Source of these receptors: a man aged 18 to 29 in good health.

There are a few counts of this clone. The rearrangement links TRBV19 to TRBJ2-3, with TRBD2 matching over 15 bases. V shed 6 bases and J 4 bases; nucleotides not matched to a gene: 5. The CDR3 contains 16 residues. CDR1 and CDR2 (germline): LNHDA, SQIVND (reference sequence). The CDR3 nucleotides are TGTGCCAGTAGCAGGACTAGCGGGGGGGCCCCAGATACGCAGTATTTT. This translates into CASSRTSGGAPDTQYF.

The chain couples TRBV7-9 to TRBJ1-1, with D maybe TRBD1 (6 bases). This CDR3 is 15 amino acids long. V lost 5 bases, J lost 1 base, and 14 bases lay in between. Germline CDR1 and CDR2: SEHNR and FQNEAQ (reference sequence). CDR3 region: CASSVETGGNTEAFF. The CDR3 DNA follows: TGTGCCAGCAGCGTAGAGACAGGAGGGAACACTGAAGCTTTCTTT.

This chain joins TRBV5-6 and TRBJ2-3; D perhaps matches TRBD2 (6 bases). The CDR3 totals 16 residues. The germline V and J ends were trimmed by 0 bases and 2 bases, with 13 bases remaining between them. Looked up from germline, CDR1 is SGHDT and CDR2 is YYEEEE. The CDR3 DNA sequence: TGTGCCAGCAGCTTGGAGGTTCGGAGGGCCACAGATACGCAGTATTTT. It translates to CASSLEVRRATDTQYF.

The chain carries TRBV5-4 and TRBJ1-2; D unclear. The CDR3 is made up of 17 amino acids. Trimming took off 4 bases at V and 1 base at J, with 20 bases between the two ends. Germline CDR1 and CDR2: SGHNT and YYREEE (reference sequence). The CDR3 loop reads CASSQERGSEFNYGYTF. DNA for the CDR3: TGTGCCAGCAGCCAAGAAAGAGGGTCAGAGTTTAACTATGGCTACACCTTC.

V and J are TRBV6-1 and TRBJ2-7; weak D call: TRBD2 (5 bases). This CDR3 is built from 13 residues. Germline assignment: CDR1 MNHNS and CDR2 SASEGT. Trimming removed 7 bases at V and 7 bases at J, with 17 bases between. The CDR3 here is CASNRGRVYEQYF. The CDR3 DNA is TGTGCCAGCAATCGAGGGCGGGTCTATGAGCAGTACTTC.

This clone was seen a few times. V usage is TRBV18 and J usage is TRBJ2-2; 7 nucleotides match TRBD2. Germline trimming cut 0 bases from V and 4 bases from J; bases unmatched to any gene: 2. The CDR3 runs 15 residues. Looked up from germline, CDR1 is KGHSH and CDR2 is LQKENI. CDR3 sequence: CASSPPRGVTGELFF. The DNA of the CDR3 is TGTGCCAGCTCACCACCTCGGGGGGTCACCGGGGAGCTGTTTTTT.

This clone was seen a few times. The chain carries TRBV19 and TRBJ1-2; D not resolved. Germline CDR1 and CDR2: LNHDA and SQIVND (reference sequence). The CDR3 sequence is 14 residues long. With 3 bases removed from V and 4 bases from J, the gap between germline ends came to 12 bases. CDR3 nucleotides: TGTGCCAGTAGTATGAGGGAGAACTTCTATGGCTACACCTTC. It specifies CASSMRENFYGYTF.

This clone showed up just a few times. This chain links TRBV2 with TRBJ2-5, with D maybe TRBD2 (6 bases). The J call may be mistaken, given a closer DNA end match to TRBJ2-7. The CDR3 is 14 residues long. The germline V gene has CDR1 SNHLY and CDR2 FYNNEI. CDR3 DNA: TGTGCCAGCAGTGGTGGGCGGGGAGCCTACGAGCAGTACTTC. It encodes CASSGGRGAYEQYF.

V gene TRBV9 combines with J gene TRBJ2-2; unclear D gene. V dropped 2 bases and J dropped 2 bases, with 7 bases sitting between them. There are 14 residues in the CDR3. Germline-derived CDR1 and CDR2 are SGDLS and YYNGEE. In nucleotides, the CDR3 is TGTGCCAGCAGCGTCGTCTTTAACACCGGGGAGCTGTTTTTT. Translation: CASSVVFNTGELFF.

J is TRBJ2-7 and V is TRBV4-1; D is perhaps TRBD2 (5 bases). V lost 0 bases to trimming and J lost 6 bases, with 15 bases between them. CDR3 length: 15 residues. Germline assignment: CDR1 MGHRA and CDR2 YSYEKL. The CDR3 bases are TGCGCCAGCAGCCAAGATCCCGGCGGGTTTGGCGAGCAGTACTTC. Its protein is CASSQDPGGFGEQYF.

This clone turned up a few times. The chain joins TRBV6-6 to TRBJ1-5, with a possible D match to TRBD1 (5 bases). V was trimmed by 0 bases and J by 9 bases, leaving 15 bases between them. CDR3 length: 15 amino acids. CDR1 and CDR2 (germline): MNHNY, SVGAGI (reference sequence). CDR3 coding DNA: TGTGCCAGCAGTTACTCTCGGCAGGGAAGTACGCCCCAGCATTTT. Translated: CASSYSRQGSTPQHF.

This clone was seen a handful of times. This rearrangement joins TRBV9 to TRBJ1-2; no reliable D call. CDR1 and CDR2 from the germline V gene are SGDLS and YYNGEE. Trimming took off 0 bases at V and 0 bases at J, with 6 bases between the two ends. The CDR3 contains 14 residues. In DNA form, the CDR3 reads TGTGCCAGCAGCGTAGATGGCACTAACTATGGCTACACCTTC. This encodes CASSVDGTNYGYTF. The variable domain in full, completed from reference TRBV9 and TRBJ1-2, reads DSGVTQTPKHLITATGQRVTLRCSPRSGDLSVYWYQQSLDQGLQFLIQYYNGEERAKGNILERFSAQQFPDLHSELNLSSLELGDSALYFCASSVDGTNYGYTFGSGTRLTVV.

The sample holds a few counts of this clone. The chain employs TRBV5-1 and TRBJ2-5; a weak D match, TRBD1 (6 bases). V was shortened by 2 bases and J by 5 bases, with 10 bases between the two germline ends. This CDR3 is built from 13 residues. From germline, CDR1 is SGHRS and CDR2 YFSETQ. The CDR3 DNA follows: TGCGCCAGCAGCTTCGGACAGAGGGAGACCCAGTACTTC. It yields the protein CASSFGQRETQYF.

V usage is TRBV4-3 and J usage is TRBJ1-2; D remains unclear. The CDR3 runs 14 residues. Germline V gene data show CDR1 as LGHNA and CDR2 as YSLEER. V gave up 0 bases and J gave up 5 bases, with 10 bases separating them. The CDR3 DNA sequence: TGCGCCAGCAGCCAAGAAGCAGGTCCTTATGGCTACACCTTC. It translates to CASSQEAGPYGYTF.

The rearrangement uses TRBV25-1 and TRBJ2-2, with D possibly TRBD2 on 5 matching bases. Germline lookup yields CDR1 MGHDK and CDR2 SYGVNS. The ends were cut back, 3 bases at V and 2 bases at J, with 10 bases in the middle. The length of the CDR3 is 15 residues. CDR3 sequence reads: CASSDPGVNTGELFF. The CDR3 DNA is TGTGCCAGCAGTGACCCCGGGGTAAACACCGGGGAGCTGTTTTTT.

A few counts support this clone. The rearrangement joins TRBV18 to TRBJ1-2, with a possible D match to TRBD1 (5 bases). Germline V gives CDR1 KGHSH, CDR2 LQKENI. The CDR3 extends over 13 amino acids. V shed 6 bases and J shed 1 base, with 9 bases lying between them. CDR3 nucleotide sequence: TGTGCCAGCTCCACGGACATTAACTATGGCTACACCTTC. Its translation is CASSTDINYGYTF.

CDR3 loop: CASSLGRWAGRRTEQYF. The CDR3 region has the DNA TGTGCCAGCAGCTTGGGGAGATGGGCGGGACGACGCACTGAGCAGTACTTC. The chain links TRBV5-8 to TRBJ2-7; D is possibly TRBD2 (6 bases). Germline CDR1 and CDR2: SGHTS and YDEGEE. The CDR3 is made up of 17 amino acids. Trimming took 0 bases from V and 7 from J, leaving 23 bases between them.

The chain recombines TRBV11-2 with TRBJ2-5, with D perhaps matching TRBD2 (6 bases). The CDR3 consists of 15 residues. V was trimmed by 4 bases and J by 5 bases, leaving 17 bases between them. From germline, CDR1 is SGHAT and CDR2 FQNNGV. The chain's CDR3 is CASSYTGTAGETQYF. The CDR3 coding sequence is TGTGCCAGCAGCTACACCGGGACGGCGGGGGAGACCCAGTACTTC.

This sequence joins TRBV10-3 and TRBJ2-7; D ambiguous. Looked up from germline, CDR1 is ENHRY and CDR2 is SYGVKD. V lost 10 bases to trimming and J lost 2 bases, with 18 bases between them. The CDR3 is 14 residues long. CDR3 nucleotide sequence: TGTGCCACCAAGCCCACACAGTCCCCCTACGAGCAGTACTTC. Amino acids: CATKPTQSPYEQYF.

V is TRBV6-6 and J is TRBJ1-4, with D tentatively TRBD1 (6 bases). The CDR3 has 14 amino acids. V shed 4 bases and J shed 6 bases, with 12 bases lying between them. Germline values: CDR1 MNHNY, CDR2 SVGAGI (reference sequence). CDR3 coding DNA: TGTGCCAGCAGTTTACAGGGTATGGATGAAAAACTGTTTTTT. It is translated as CASSLQGMDEKLFF.

V usage is TRBV6-5 and J usage is TRBJ2-5; D is perhaps TRBD2 (6 bases). This CDR3 region has 14 residues. CDR1 is MNHEY and CDR2 is SVGAGI in the germline V gene. Deletions cut 3 bases from V and 5 bases from J, with 13 bases between. CDR3 nucleotide sequence: TGTGCCAGCAGTTATGGGGCAGGGAGGGAGACCCAGTACTTC. This encodes CASSYGAGRETQYF.

This clone was picked up many times. The chain is built from TRBV29-1 and TRBJ2-5; 10 nucleotides match TRBD2. The CDR3 length is 15 residues. Germline CDR1 reads SQVTM; CDR2 reads ANQGSEA. With V trimmed by 6 bases and J by 5 bases, 12 bases remained unmatched. CDR3 sequence reads: CSVALLAGYEETQYF. CDR3 bases: TGCAGCGTCGCTCTACTAGCGGGGTATGAGGAGACCCAGTACTTC.

The V gene is TRBV6-5, the J gene TRBJ2-7, with D possibly being TRBD1 (5 bases). V gave up 6 bases and J gave up 5 bases, with 17 bases separating them. Germline lookup yields CDR1 MNHEY and CDR2 SVGAGI. The CDR3 covers 14 residues. In DNA, the CDR3 is TGTGCCAGCAGCCCGGAAGGGGCTCGGGACGAGCAGTACTTC. Its protein product is CASSPEGARDEQYF.

The chain has TRBV7-9 and TRBJ1-5, with 8 bases matching TRBD1. V trimming: 1 base; J trimming: 4 bases; junction bases outside the gene matches: 9. CDR1 SEHNR and CDR2 FQNEAQ come from the germline V gene (reference sequence). This CDR3 has 17 amino acids. The CDR3 sequence: CASSLDESGGANQPQHF. In nucleotides, the CDR3 is TGTGCCAGCAGCTTAGACGAATCAGGGGGCGCGAATCAGCCCCAGCATTTT.